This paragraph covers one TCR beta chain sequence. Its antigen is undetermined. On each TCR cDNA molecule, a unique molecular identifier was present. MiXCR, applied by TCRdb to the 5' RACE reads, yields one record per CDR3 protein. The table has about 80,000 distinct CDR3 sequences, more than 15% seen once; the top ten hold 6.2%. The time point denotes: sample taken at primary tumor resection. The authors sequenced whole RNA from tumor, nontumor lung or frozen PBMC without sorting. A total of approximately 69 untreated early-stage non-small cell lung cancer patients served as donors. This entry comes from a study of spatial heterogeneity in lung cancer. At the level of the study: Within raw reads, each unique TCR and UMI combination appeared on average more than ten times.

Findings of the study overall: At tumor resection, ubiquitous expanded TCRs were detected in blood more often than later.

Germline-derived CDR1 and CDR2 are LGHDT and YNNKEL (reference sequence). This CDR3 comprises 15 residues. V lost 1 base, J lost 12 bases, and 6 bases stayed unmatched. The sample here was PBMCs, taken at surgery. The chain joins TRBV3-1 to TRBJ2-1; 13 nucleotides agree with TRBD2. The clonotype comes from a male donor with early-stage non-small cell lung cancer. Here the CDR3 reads CASSQGTSGGPRQFF. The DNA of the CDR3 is TGTGCCAGCAGCCAAGGGACTAGCGGGGGCCCGCGGCAGTTCTTC.